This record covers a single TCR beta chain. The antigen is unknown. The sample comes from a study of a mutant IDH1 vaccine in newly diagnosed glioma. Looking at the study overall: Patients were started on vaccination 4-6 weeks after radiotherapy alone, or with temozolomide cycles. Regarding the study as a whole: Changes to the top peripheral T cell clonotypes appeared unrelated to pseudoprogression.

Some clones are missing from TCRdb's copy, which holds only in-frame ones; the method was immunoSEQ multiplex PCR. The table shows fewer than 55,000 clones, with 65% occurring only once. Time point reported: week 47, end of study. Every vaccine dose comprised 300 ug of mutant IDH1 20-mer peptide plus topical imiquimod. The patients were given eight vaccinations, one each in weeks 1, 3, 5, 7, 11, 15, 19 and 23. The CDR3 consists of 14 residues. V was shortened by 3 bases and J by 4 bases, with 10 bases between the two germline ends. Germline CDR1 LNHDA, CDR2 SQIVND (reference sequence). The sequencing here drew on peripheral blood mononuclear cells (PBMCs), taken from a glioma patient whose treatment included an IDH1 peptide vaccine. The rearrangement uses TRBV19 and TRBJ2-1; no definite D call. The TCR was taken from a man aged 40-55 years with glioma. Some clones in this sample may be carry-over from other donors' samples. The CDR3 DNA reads TGTGCCAGTAGTATCGCTCAGATTTACAATGAGCAGTTCTTC. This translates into CASSIAQIYNEQFF.